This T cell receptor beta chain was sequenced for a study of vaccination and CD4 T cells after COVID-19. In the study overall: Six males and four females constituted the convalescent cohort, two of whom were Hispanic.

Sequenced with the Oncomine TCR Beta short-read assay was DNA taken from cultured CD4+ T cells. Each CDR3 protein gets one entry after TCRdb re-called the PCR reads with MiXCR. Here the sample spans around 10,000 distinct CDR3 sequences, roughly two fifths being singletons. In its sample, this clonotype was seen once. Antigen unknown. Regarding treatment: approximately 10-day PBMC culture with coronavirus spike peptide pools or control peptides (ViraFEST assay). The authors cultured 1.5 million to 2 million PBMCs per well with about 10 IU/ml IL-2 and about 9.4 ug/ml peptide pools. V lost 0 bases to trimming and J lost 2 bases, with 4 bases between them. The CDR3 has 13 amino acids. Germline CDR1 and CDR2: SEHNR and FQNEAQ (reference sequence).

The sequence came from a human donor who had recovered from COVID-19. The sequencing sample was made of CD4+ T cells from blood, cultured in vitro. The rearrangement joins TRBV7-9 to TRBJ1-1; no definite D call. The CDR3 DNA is TGTGCCAGCAGCTTAGCCGGAAACACTGAAGCTTTCTTT. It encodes CASSLAGNTEAFF. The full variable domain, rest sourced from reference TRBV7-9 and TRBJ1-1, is DTGVSQNPRHKITKRGQNVTFRCDPISEHNRLYWYRQTLGQGPEFLTYFQNEAQLEKSRLLSDRFSAERPKGSFSTLEIQRTEQGDSAMYLCASSLAGNTEAFFGQGTRLTVV.